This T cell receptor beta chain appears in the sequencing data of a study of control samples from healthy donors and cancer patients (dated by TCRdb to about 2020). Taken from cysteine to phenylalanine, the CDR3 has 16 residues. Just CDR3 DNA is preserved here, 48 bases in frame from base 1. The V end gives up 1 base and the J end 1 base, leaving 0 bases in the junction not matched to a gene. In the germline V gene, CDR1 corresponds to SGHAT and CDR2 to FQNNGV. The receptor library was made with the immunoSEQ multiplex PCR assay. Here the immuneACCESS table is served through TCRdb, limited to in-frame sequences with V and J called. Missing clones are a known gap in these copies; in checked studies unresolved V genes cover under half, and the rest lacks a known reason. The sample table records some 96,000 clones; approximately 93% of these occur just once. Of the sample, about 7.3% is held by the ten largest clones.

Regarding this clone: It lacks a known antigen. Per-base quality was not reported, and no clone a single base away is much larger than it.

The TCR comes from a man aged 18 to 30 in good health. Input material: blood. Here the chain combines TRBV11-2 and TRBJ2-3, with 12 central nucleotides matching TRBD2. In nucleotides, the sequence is TGTGCCAGCAGCTTAGGGACTAGCGGGGGCACAGATACGCAGTATTTT. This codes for CASSLGTSGGTDTQYF.